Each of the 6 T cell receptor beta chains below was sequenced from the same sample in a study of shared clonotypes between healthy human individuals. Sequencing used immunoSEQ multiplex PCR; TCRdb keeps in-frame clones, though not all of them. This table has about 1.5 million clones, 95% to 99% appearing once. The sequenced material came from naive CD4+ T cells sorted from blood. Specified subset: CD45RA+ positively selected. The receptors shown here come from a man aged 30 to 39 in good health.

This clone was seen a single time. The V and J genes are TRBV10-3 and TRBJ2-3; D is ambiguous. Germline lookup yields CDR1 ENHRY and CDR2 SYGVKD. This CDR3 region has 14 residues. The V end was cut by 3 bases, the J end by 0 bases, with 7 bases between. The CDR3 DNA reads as TGTGCCATCAGTGACCGTCCTAGCACAGATACGCAGTATTTT. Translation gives CAISDRPSTDTQYF.

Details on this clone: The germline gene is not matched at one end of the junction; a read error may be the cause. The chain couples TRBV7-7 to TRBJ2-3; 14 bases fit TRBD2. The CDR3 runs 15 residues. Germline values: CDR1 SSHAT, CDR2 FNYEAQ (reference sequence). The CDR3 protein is CASSPGLAGARTQYF. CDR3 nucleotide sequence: TGTGCTAGCAGCCCGGGACTAGCGGGAGCACGGACGCAGTATTTT.

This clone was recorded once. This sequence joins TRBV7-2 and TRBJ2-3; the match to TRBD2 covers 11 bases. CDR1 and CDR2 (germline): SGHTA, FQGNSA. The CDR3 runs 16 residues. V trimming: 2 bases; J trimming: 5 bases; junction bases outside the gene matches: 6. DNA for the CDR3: TGTGCCAGCAGCTTACGGACTAGCGGGCGGGGAGATACGCAGTATTTT. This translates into CASSLRTSGRGDTQYF.

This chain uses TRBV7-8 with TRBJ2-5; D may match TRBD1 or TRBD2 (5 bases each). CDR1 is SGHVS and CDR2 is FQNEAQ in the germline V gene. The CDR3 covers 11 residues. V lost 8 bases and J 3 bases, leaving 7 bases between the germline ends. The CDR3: CASGTEETQYF. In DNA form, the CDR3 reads TGTGCCAGCGGGACGGAAGAGACCCAGTACTTC.

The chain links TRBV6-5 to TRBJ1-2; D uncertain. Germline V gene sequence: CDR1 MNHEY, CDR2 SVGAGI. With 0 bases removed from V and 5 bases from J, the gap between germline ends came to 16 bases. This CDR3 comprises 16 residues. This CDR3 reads CASSYSTRTGRYGYTF. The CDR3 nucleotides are TGTGCCAGCAGTTACTCGACCAGGACGGGTCGATATGGCTACACCTTC.

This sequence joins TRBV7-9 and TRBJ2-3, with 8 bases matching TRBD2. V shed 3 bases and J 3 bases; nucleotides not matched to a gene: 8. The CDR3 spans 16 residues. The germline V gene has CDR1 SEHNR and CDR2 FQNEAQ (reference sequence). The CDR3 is CASSFAPGRATDTQYF. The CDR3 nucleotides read TGTGCCAGCAGCTTTGCCCCCGGGAGGGCGACAGATACGCAGTATTTT.